One and the same sample provided the 13 T cell receptor beta chains below, sequenced in a study of shared clonotypes between healthy human individuals. The assay was immunoSEQ multiplex PCR, and TCRdb's table has in-frame clones only and misses some. The data contain around 600,000 clones, approximately 95% of them singletons. CD45RO-negative, CCR7-selected cells formed the naive CD8 fraction, which excluded terminally differentiated effector memory CD45RA+ cells. The sample comprised naive CD8+ T cells sorted from blood. Every receptor here comes from a woman between 25 and 40 years old in good health.

V gene TRBV7-8 combines with J gene TRBJ1-5; possible D gene TRBD1, 5 bases. This CDR3 contains 15 residues. With 2 bases removed from V and 1 base from J, the gap between germline ends came to 9 bases. Per germline, CDR1 SGHVS and CDR2 FQNEAQ. The CDR3 is CASSLFSGSNQPQHF. As DNA, the CDR3 is TGTGCCAGCAGCTTATTTTCAGGGAGCAATCAGCCCCAGCATTTT.

The rearrangement links TRBV5-1 to TRBJ2-7; perhaps TRBD2 as D (6 bases). This CDR3 comprises 15 residues. Germline loops: CDR1 SGHRS, CDR2 YFSETQ. Trimming removed 2 bases at V and 2 bases at J, with 14 bases between. CDR3: CASSFGGRGTYEQYF. In DNA, the CDR3 is TGCGCCAGCAGCTTTGGAGGGCGGGGTACCTACGAGCAGTACTTC.

The chain recombines TRBV28 with TRBJ1-3, with TRBD1 as a possible D gene (6 bases). The CDR3 loop spans 16 amino acids. V was pared by 6 bases and J by 0 bases, with 15 bases between. In germline, CDR1 is MDHEN, CDR2 SYDVKM. CDR3 DNA: TGTGCCAGCAGCTCCCTTCGGACAGCCTCTGGAAACACCATATATTTT. Protein product: CASSSLRTASGNTIYF.

The chain carries TRBV29-1 and TRBJ2-2; no firm D call. Looked up from germline, CDR1 is SQVTM and CDR2 is ANQGSEA. The CDR3 runs 12 residues. Trimming shortened V by 4 bases and J by 1 base, and 4 bases separated the two germline ends. The CDR3 sequence is CSVGKNTGELFF. Written as DNA, the CDR3 is TGCAGCGTTGGCAAGAACACCGGGGAGCTGTTTTTT.

J is TRBJ1-1 and V is TRBV28, with no clear D. Germline V gives CDR1 MDHEN, CDR2 SYDVKM. The CDR3 totals 16 residues. V dropped 2 bases and J dropped 2 bases, with 15 bases sitting between them. CDR3 protein: CASSLRGSGRNTEAFF. DNA of the CDR3: TGTGCCAGCAGTTTAAGAGGGAGCGGTCGTAACACTGAAGCTTTCTTT.

The chain combines TRBV5-4 with TRBJ2-7; D might be TRBD2 (7 bases). CDR1 and CDR2 (germline): SGHNT, YYREEE (reference sequence). CDR3 size: 15 residues. V lost 2 bases to trimming and J lost 0 bases, with 12 bases between them. CDR3 sequence: CASSFLGGGSYEQYF. The CDR3 nucleotides read TGTGCCAGCAGCTTCTTAGGGGGGGGCTCCTACGAGCAGTACTTC.

A single count supports this clone. Distinct nucleotide sequences in the sample also encode this CDR3. This chain links TRBV7-9 with TRBJ2-1; D is unclear. The CDR3 is 14 residues long. Germline lookup yields CDR1 SEHNR and CDR2 FQNEAQ (reference sequence). V shed 3 bases and J shed 3 bases, with 9 bases lying between them. CDR3 sequence reads: CASSFPSSYNEQFF. The CDR3 DNA follows: TGTGCCAGCAGCTTCCCGTCTAGCTACAATGAGCAGTTCTTC.

This chain uses TRBV27 with TRBJ2-7; TRBD2 matches at 12 bases. The CDR3 totals 15 residues. The germline gives CDR1 MNHEY, CDR2 SMNVEV (reference sequence). Losses at the gene ends were 6 bases for V and 4 bases for J; bases not matched to a gene: 7. The CDR3 spells CASRLTSGSPYEQYF. CDR3 nucleotides: TGTGCCAGCAGACTGACTAGCGGGAGTCCGTACGAGCAGTACTTC.

The CDR3 here is CASRDTGELFF. For the CDR3, the DNA is TGTGCCAGCAGAGACACCGGGGAGCTGTTTTTT. The rearrangement joins TRBV6-6 to TRBJ2-2; D not resolved. This CDR3 is 11 amino acids long. Deletions cut 6 bases from V and 3 bases from J, with 2 bases between. Germline CDR1 reads MNHNY; CDR2 reads SVGAGI (reference sequence).

This clone was picked up one time. This chain uses TRBV30 with TRBJ2-1, with 8 bases aligning to TRBD2. Germline V gene lookup returns CDR1 GTSNPN and CDR2 SVGIG (reference sequence). There are 14 residues in the CDR3. V lost 8 bases and J lost 2; bases outside the gene matches: 8. CDR3 sequence (DNA): TGTGCCAGCCACGGGACTAGGGCCTACAATGAGCAGTTCTTC. Encoded protein: CASHGTRAYNEQFF.

The V gene is TRBV30, the J gene TRBJ2-3; D is unresolved. The germline V gene has CDR1 GTSNPN and CDR2 SVGIG (reference sequence). The CDR3 is 13 amino acids. V lost 4 bases and J lost 6, with 14 bases in between. The CDR3 DNA sequence: TGTGCCTGGAAGACAATAAAACTGGATACGCAGTATTTT. This encodes CAWKTIKLDTQYF.

The chain uses TRBV29-1 and TRBJ1-2, with D unresolved. The V end was cut by 5 bases, the J end by 10 bases, with 17 bases between. The CDR3 is made up of 12 amino acids. Germline lookup yields CDR1 SQVTM and CDR2 ANQGSEA. This chain's CDR3 is CSVFISGHDYTF. CDR3 sequence (DNA): TGCAGCGTTTTTATCTCAGGCCATGACTACACCTTC.

The chain carries TRBV21-1 and TRBJ2-2; the table's TRBD2 call for D was not verified on the DNA. TRBV21-1 is classified as a pseudogene. The CDR3 runs 17 residues. The DNA of the CDR3 is TGTGCCAGCAGCAAAGATGGGCGGGAGGGTGTCGGCGGGGAGCTGTTTTTT. Translated: CASSKDGREGVGGELFF.